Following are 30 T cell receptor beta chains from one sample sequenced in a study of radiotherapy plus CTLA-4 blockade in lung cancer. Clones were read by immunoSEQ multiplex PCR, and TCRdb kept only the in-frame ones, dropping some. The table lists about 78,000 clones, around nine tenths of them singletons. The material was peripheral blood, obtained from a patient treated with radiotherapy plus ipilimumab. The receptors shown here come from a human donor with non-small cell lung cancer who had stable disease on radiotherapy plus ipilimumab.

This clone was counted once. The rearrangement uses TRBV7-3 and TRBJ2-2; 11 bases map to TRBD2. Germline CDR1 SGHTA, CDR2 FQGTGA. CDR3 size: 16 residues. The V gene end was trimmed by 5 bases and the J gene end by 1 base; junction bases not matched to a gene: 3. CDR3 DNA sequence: TGTGCCAGCAGCCAACTAGCGGGAGTGAACACCGGGGAGCTGTTTTTT. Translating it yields CASSQLAGVNTGELFF.

The CDR3 DNA reads as TGTGCCAGCAGCCACATCGGGGGCTCCTATAATTCACCCCTCCACTTT. This translates into CASSHIGGSYNSPLHF. V is TRBV11-2 and J is TRBJ1-6; TRBD1 is a possible D gene (5 bases). V lost 5 bases to trimming and J lost 0 bases, with 11 bases between them. Germline V gene lookup returns CDR1 SGHAT and CDR2 FQNNGV. The CDR3 has 16 amino acids.

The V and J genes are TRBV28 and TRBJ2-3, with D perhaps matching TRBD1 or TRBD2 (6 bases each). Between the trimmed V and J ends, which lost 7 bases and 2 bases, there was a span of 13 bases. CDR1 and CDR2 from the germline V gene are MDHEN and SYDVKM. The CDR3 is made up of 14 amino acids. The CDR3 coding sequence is TGTGCCAGCACAAGGGGGGCTTTCACAGATACGCAGTATTTT. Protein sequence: CASTRGAFTDTQYF. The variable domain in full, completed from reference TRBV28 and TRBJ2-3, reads DVKVTQSSRYLVKRTGEKVFLECVQDMDHENMFWYRQDPGLGLRLIYFSYDVKMKEKGDIPEGYSVSREKKERFSLILESASTNQTSMYLCASTRGAFTDTQYFGPGTRLTVL.

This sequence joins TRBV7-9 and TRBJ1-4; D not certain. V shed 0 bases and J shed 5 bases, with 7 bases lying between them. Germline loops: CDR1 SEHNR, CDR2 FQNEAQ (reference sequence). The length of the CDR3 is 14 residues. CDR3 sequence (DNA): TGTGCCAGCAGCTTAGCCAGTGGGAATGAAAAACTGTTTTTT. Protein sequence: CASSLASGNEKLFF.

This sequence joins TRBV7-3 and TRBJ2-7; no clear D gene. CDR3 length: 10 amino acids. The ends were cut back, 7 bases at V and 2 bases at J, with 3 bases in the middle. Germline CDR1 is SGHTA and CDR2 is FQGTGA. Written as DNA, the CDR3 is TGTGCCAGCAACCCCTACGAGCAGTACTTC. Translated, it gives CASNPYEQYF. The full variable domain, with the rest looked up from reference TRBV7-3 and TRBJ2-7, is GAGVSQTPSNKVTEKGKYVELRCDPISGHTALYWYRQSLGQGPEFLIYFQGTGAADDSGLPNDRFFAVRPEGSVSTLKIQRTERGDSAVYLCASNPYEQYFGPGTRLTVT.

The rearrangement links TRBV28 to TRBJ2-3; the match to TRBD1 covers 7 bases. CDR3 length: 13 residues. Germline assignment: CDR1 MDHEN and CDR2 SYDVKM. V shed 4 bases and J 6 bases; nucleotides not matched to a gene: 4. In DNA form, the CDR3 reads TGTGCCAGCAGTTCCCAGGGGGTCGATACGCAGTATTTT. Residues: CASSSQGVDTQYF.

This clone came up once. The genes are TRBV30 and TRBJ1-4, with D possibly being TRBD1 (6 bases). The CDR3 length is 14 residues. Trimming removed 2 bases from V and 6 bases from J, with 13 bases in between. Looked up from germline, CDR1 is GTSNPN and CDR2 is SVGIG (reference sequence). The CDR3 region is CAWSHGRGDEKLFF. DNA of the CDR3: TGTGCCTGGAGTCACGGGAGGGGGGATGAAAAACTGTTTTTT.

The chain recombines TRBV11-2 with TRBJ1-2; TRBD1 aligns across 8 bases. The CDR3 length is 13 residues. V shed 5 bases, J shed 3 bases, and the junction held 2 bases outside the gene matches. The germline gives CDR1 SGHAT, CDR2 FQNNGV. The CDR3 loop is CASSAGGDYGYTF. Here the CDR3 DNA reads TGTGCCAGCAGCGCAGGGGGCGACTATGGCTACACCTTC.

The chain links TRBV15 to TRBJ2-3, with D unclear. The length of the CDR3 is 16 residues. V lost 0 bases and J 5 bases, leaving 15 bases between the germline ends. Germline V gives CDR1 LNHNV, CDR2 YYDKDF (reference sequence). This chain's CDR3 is CATSRDWSPEEDTQYF. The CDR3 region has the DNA TGTGCCACCAGCAGAGATTGGTCCCCTGAGGAAGATACGCAGTATTTT.

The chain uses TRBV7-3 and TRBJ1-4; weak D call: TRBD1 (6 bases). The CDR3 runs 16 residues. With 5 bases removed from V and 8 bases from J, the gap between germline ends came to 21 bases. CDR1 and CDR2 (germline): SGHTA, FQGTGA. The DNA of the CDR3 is TGTGCCAGCAGCCCTTCGGGGGCCGCTTCAATCGAAAAACTGTTTTTT. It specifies CASSPSGAASIEKLFF. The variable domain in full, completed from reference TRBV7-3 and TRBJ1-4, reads GAGVSQTPSNKVTEKGKYVELRCDPISGHTALYWYRQSLGQGPEFLIYFQGTGAADDSGLPNDRFFAVRPEGSVSTLKIQRTERGDSAVYLCASSPSGAASIEKLFFGSGTQLSVL.

This chain's CDR3 is CASSVGKVVSEQFF. The CDR3 bases are TGTGCCAGCAGCGTAGGGAAGGTCGTCAGTGAGCAGTTCTTC. This sequence joins TRBV9 and TRBJ2-1; the D is unclear. V was shortened by 0 bases and J by 9 bases, with 13 bases between the two germline ends. The V gene's germline CDR1 is SGDLS and CDR2 YYNGEE. This CDR3 region has 14 residues.

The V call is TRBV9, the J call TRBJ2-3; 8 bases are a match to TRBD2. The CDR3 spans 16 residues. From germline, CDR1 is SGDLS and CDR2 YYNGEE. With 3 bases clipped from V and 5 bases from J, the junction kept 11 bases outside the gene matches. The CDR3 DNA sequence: TGTGCCAGCAGCGCAAGAGCGGGGGAGGGTGGAGATACGCAGTATTTT. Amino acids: CASSARAGEGGDTQYF.

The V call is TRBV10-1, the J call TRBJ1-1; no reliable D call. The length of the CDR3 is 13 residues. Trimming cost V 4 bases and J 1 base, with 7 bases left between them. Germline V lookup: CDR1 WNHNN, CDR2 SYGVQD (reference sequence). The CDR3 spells CASSVWRNTEAFF. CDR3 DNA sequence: TGCGCCAGCAGTGTGTGGAGGAACACTGAAGCTTTCTTT.

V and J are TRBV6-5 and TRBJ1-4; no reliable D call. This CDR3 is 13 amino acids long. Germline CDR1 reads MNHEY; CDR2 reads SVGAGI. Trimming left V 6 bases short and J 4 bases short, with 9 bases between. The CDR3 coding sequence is TGTGCCAGCAGGACGGACCTTAATGAAAAACTGTTTTTT. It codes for CASRTDLNEKLFF.

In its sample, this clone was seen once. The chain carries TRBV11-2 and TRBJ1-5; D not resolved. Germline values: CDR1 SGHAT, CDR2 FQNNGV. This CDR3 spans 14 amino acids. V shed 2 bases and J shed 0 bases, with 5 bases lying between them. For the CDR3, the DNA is TGTGCCAGCAGCTTAACAGATAGCAATCAGCCCCAGCATTTT. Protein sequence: CASSLTDSNQPQHF.

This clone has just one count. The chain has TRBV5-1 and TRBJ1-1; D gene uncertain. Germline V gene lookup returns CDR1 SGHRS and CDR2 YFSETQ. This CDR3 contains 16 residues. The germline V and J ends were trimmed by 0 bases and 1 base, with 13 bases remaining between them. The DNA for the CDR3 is TGCGCCAGCAGCTTGGACCTGGGGTTTTGGAACACTGAAGCTTTCTTT. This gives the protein CASSLDLGFWNTEAFF.

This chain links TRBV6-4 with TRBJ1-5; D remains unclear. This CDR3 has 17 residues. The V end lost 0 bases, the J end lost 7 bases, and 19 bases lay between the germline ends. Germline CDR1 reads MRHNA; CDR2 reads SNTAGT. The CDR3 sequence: CASSDSKAFRREQPQHF. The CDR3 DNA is TGTGCCAGCAGTGACTCGAAAGCTTTCCGAAGGGAACAGCCCCAGCATTTT.

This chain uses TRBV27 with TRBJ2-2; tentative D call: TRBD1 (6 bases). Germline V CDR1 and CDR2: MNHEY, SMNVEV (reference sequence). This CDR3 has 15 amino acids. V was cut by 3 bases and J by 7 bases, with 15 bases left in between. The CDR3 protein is CASSFRQGSDGELFF. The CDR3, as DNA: TGTGCCAGCAGTTTCCGGCAGGGGAGTGACGGGGAGCTGTTTTTT.

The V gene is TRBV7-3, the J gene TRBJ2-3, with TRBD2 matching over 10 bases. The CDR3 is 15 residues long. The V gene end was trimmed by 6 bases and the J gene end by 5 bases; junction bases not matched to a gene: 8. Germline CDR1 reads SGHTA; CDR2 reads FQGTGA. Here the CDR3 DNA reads TGTGCCAGCAGAAGGAGCGGGAGGGTTGAAGATACGCAGTATTTT. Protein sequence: CASRRSGRVEDTQYF. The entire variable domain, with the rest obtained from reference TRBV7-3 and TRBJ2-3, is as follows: GAGVSQTPSNKVTEKGKYVELRCDPISGHTALYWYRQSLGQGPEFLIYFQGTGAADDSGLPNDRFFAVRPEGSVSTLKIQRTERGDSAVYLCASRRSGRVEDTQYFGPGTRLTVL.

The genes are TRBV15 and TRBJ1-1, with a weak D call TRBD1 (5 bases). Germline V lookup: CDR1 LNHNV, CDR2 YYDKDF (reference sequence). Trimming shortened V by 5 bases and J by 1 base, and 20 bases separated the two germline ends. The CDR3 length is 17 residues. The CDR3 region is CATSQQAGTAPNTEAFF. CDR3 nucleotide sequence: TGTGCCACCAGCCAACAGGCAGGGACCGCTCCGAACACTGAAGCTTTCTTT.

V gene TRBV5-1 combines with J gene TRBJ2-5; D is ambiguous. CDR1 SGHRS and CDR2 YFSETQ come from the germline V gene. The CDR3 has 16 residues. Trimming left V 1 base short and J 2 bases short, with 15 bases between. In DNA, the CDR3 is TGCGCCAGCAGCTTGCAGCCACACTTAGGGCAAGAGACCCAGTACTTC. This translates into CASSLQPHLGQETQYF.

The CDR3 nucleotides read TGTGCCAGCAGTGTGTGGGAGAACACTGAAGCTTTCTTT. It translates to CASSVWENTEAFF. The chain combines TRBV2 with TRBJ1-1; D unclear. From germline, CDR1 is SNHLY and CDR2 FYNNEI. V was clipped by 4 bases and J by 1 base, with 7 bases between them. The CDR3 runs to 13 residues.

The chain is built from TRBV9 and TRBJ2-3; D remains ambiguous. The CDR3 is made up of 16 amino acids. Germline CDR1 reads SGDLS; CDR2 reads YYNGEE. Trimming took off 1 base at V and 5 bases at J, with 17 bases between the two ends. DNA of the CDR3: TGTGCCAGCAGCGTAACCTCACGAACATCGGGAGATACGCAGTATTTT. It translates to CASSVTSRTSGDTQYF.

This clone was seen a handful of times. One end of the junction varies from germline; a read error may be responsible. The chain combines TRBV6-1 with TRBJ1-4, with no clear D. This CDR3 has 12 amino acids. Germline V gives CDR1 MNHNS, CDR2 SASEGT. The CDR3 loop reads CASREGPEKLFF. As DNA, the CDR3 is TGTGCCAGCAGGGAAGGGCCAGAAAAACTGTTTTTT.

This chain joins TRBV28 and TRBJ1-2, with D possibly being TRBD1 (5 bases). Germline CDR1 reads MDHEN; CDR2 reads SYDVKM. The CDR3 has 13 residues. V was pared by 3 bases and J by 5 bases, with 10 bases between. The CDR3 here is CASSLPQGYGYTF. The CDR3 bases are TGTGCCAGCAGTTTGCCTCAGGGATATGGCTACACCTTC.

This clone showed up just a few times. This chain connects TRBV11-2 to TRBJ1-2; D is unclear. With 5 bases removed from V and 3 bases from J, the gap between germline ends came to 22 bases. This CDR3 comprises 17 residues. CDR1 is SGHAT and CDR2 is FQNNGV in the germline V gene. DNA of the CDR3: TGTGCCAGCAGCCCCGTAGGGTCCGACCGACTCCACTATGGCTACACCTTC. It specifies CASSPVGSDRLHYGYTF.

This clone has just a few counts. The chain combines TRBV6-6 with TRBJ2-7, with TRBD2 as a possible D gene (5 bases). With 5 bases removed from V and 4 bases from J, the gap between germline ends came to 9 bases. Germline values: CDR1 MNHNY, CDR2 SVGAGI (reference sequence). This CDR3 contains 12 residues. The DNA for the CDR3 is TGTGCCAGCAGTACCTCGGGGTACGAGCAGTACTTC. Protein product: CASSTSGYEQYF.

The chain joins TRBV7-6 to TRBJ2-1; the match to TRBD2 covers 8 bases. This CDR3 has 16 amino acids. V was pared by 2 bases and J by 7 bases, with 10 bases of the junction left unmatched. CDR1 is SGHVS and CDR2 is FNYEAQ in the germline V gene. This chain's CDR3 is CASSLSPSGGRNEQFF. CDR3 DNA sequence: TGTGCCAGCAGCTTAAGCCCCTCGGGAGGGCGGAATGAGCAGTTCTTC.

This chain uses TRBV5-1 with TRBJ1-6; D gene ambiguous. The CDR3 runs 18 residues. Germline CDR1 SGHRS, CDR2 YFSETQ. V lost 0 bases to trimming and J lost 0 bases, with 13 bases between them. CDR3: CASSLDSSIYSYNSPLHF. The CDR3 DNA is TGCGCCAGCAGCTTGGACAGTTCCATCTACTCCTATAATTCACCCCTCCACTTT.

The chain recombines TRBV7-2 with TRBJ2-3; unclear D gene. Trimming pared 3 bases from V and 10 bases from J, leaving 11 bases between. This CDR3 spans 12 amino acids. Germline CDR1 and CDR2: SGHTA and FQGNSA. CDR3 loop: CASSFSELAQYF. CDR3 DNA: TGTGCCAGCAGCTTCTCAGAATTGGCGCAGTATTTT.